The present entry profiles one T cell receptor beta chain with its context. This specimen comes from a study of blood T cell repertoires in COVID-19. The overall study: In each case, the material was cDNA or gDNA derived from T cells, B-cell-depleted T cells, or PBMCs.

The protocol was immunoSEQ multiplex PCR, while the TCRdb copy is restricted to in-frame clones and leaves out a portion. This table holds roughly 250,000 clones, about 90% found once. Categorization into cohorts depended on clinical history that participants reported. Resolution of symptoms, clearance, or two negative PCRs was present in recovered Cohort 3 donors. The ends lost 8 bases at V and 3 bases at J; junction bases unmatched: 16. Germline lookup yields CDR1 SGHTA and CDR2 FQGNSA. The CDR3 is made up of 19 amino acids. The sequence was collected from a young woman who had recovered from COVID-19. The sequenced sample was PBMCs or T cells enriched from blood (not recorded which). This chain uses TRBV7-2 with TRBJ2-1, with 13 bases identical to TRBD2. The CDR3 is CASDYRTSGSQGGYNEQFF. CDR3 sequence (DNA): TGTGCCAGCGACTACCGGACTAGCGGGAGCCAAGGGGGCTACAATGAGCAGTTCTTC.